A selection of T cell receptor beta chains follows, all from one sample in a study of T cell clones after liver transplantation. TCRdb's copy holds only in-frame clones and misses some; the assay was immunoSEQ multiplex PCR. The sample gives some 80,000 clones, roughly 84% of which show up once; about 2% is in the top ten. This specimen was CD4+ T cells from blood, taken less than 50 months after liver transplant. Every receptor here comes from a human patient who received a liver transplant. Some T cells may be provided by the graft donor. The CDR3 runs from the conserved cysteine through the conserved F or W. D genes are given only for firm matches. Size tells how often a clone was seen (once, few, many) or the class of an expanded clone, and some rows leave it out.

TRBJ2-3	NA	TRBV2	NA	CAILPTGIRTDTQYF	TGTGCCATCCTACCAACAGGGATTCGCACAGATACGCAGTATTTT
TRBJ2-3	NA	TRBV2	TRBD1	CASSGQGARDTQYF	TGTGCCAGCAGTGGACAGGGGGCGAGGGATACGCAGTATTTT
TRBJ1-5	NA	TRBV27	NA	CASSLEGPGNQPQHF	TGTGCCAGCAGTTTAGAGGGGCCGGGCAATCAGCCCCAGCATTTT
TRBJ2-3	NA	TRBV9	TRBD2	CASSVLLAGTDTQYF	TGTGCCAGCAGCGTACTGCTAGCGGGGACCGATACGCAGTATTTT
TRBJ2-3	NA	TRBV7-8	NA	CASSLGRVPTDTQYF	TGTGCCAGCAGCTTAGGGAGGGTCCCCACAGATACGCAGTATTTT
TRBJ2-5	NA	TRBV5-5	NA	CASSLGGAIETQYF	TGTGCCAGCAGCTTAGGGGGGGCTATTGAGACCCAGTACTTC
TRBJ2-7	NA	TRBV7-2	TRBD1	CASSARTGVAYEQYF	TGTGCCAGCAGCGCCCGGACAGGGGTGGCCTACGAGCAGTACTTC
TRBJ2-7	NA	TRBV6-1	TRBD1	CASSDGTGLYEQYF	TGTGCCAGCAGTGATGGGACAGGACTATACGAGCAGTACTTC
TRBJ2-7	once	TRBV2	NA	CASRAESYEQYF	TGTGCCAGCAGGGCGGAATCCTACGAGCAGTACTTC
TRBJ1-4	NA	TRBV7-9	TRBD1	CASSLDPGQGANEKLFF	TGTGCCAGCAGCTTAGATCCCGGACAGGGCGCTAATGAAAAACTGTTTTTT
TRBJ1-1	NA	TRBV7-2	TRBD1	CASSVTGMNTEAFF	TGTGCCAGCAGCGTGACAGGGATGAACACTGAAGCTTTCTTT
TRBJ2-5	NA	TRBV4-1	TRBD2	CASSQGLAGGGGETQYF	TGCGCCAGCAGCCAAGGACTAGCGGGAGGGGGAGGAGAGACCCAGTACTTC
TRBJ2-3	NA	TRBV28	NA	CASSLRPARGADTQYF	TGTGCCAGCAGTTTACGACCAGCTCGCGGGGCAGATACGCAGTATTTT
TRBJ1-1	once	TRBV9	NA	CASSVDDQRNTEAFF	TGTGCCAGCAGCGTAGATGATCAGAGGAACACTGAAGCTTTCTTT
TRBJ2-1	once	TRBV2	NA	CASSEDVANEQFF	TGTGCCAGCAGTGAAGACGTGGCCAATGAGCAGTTCTTC
TRBJ1-1	NA	TRBV4-3	TRBD1	CASSQDLDREGPNTEAFF	TGCGCCAGCAGCCAAGATCTGGACAGGGAGGGACCGAACACTGAAGCTTTCTTT
TRBJ1-1	NA	TRBV9	NA	CASSALTGNTEAFF	TGTGCCAGCAGCGCGTTGACAGGGAACACTGAAGCTTTCTTT
TRBJ2-5	NA	TRBV28	TRBD2	CASSDHGGGYETQYF	TGTGCCAGCAGTGATCACGGCGGGGGGTATGAGACCCAGTACTTC
TRBJ2-1	NA	TRBV19	NA	CASSTAGVYNEQFF	TGTGCCAGTAGTACCGCTGGCGTATACAATGAGCAGTTCTTC
TRBJ1-3	NA	TRBV11-2	NA	CASSLARSAGNTIYF	TGTGCCAGCAGCTTAGCCAGGTCAGCTGGAAACACCATATATTTT
TRBJ1-4	NA	TRBV7-9	NA	CASTPTGMLNEKLFF	TGTGCCAGCACCCCCACAGGGATGTTAAATGAAAAACTGTTTTTT
TRBJ2-7	NA	TRBV11-2	NA	CASSLDRSVGQYF	TGTGCCAGCAGCTTAGACAGGTCGGTCGGGCAGTACTTC
TRBJ2-1	few	TRBV9	NA	CASSVVGGSSYNEQFF	TGTGCCAGCAGCGTAGTGGGGGGAAGCTCCTACAATGAGCAGTTCTTC
TRBJ2-2	NA	TRBV7-2	NA	CASSLALAGELFF	TGTGCCAGCAGCTTAGCATTAGCCGGGGAGCTGTTTTTT
TRBJ1-1	NA	TRBV6-1	NA	CASSESRGRTEAFF	TGTGCCAGCAGTGAAAGCCGGGGGAGAACTGAAGCTTTCTTT
TRBJ1-2	NA	TRBV27	NA	CASRDTGGVYGYTF	TGTGCCAGCAGGGACACGGGTGGCGTCTATGGCTACACCTTC
TRBJ1-5	few	TRBV2	NA	CASSELTGAQPQHF	TGTGCCAGCAGTGAATTGACAGGTGCCCAGCCCCAGCATTTT
TRBJ2-5	few	TRBV2	NA	CASRGNQETQYF	TGTGCCAGCAGGGGGAACCAAGAGACCCAGTACTTC
TRBJ1-2	NA	TRBV10-2	TRBD1	CASTTGQNYGYTF	TGCGCCAGCACCACGGGACAGAACTATGGCTACACCTTC
TRBJ2-3	NA	TRBV5-5	TRBD1	CASSPGQGAGRDTQYF	TGTGCCAGCAGCCCGGGACAGGGGGCCGGGCGGGATACGCAGTATTTT
TRBJ2-2	NA	TRBV30	TRBD2	CAWSVRVGAGVNTGELFF	TGTGCCTGGAGTGTACGGGTAGGAGCGGGAGTGAACACCGGGGAGCTGTTTTTT
TRBJ2-1	NA	TRBV4-3	TRBD1	CASSQSTGRNEQFF	TGCGCCAGCAGCCAATCGACAGGGAGAAATGAGCAGTTCTTC
TRBJ2-4	NA	TRBV29-1	TRBD1	CSARGTGGNIQYF	TGCAGCGCGAGGGGGACAGGGGGCAACATTCAGTACTTC
TRBJ1-2	once	TRBV29-1	NA	CSAQGAGAWGYTF	TGCAGCGCCCAGGGAGCTGGGGCTTGGGGCTACACCTTC
TRBJ2-7	NA	TRBV28	TRBD2	CASKNGGSYEQYF	TGTGCCAGCAAGAACGGGGGGTCCTACGAGCAGTACTTC
TRBJ2-1	NA	TRBV7-2	NA	CASSLVRASYNEQFF	TGTGCCAGCAGCTTAGTAAGGGCGTCCTACAATGAGCAGTTCTTC
TRBJ1-3	NA	TRBV5-5	TRBD1	CASSPVAGTGGGNTIYF	TGTGCCAGCAGCCCGGTTGCCGGGACAGGGGGCGGAAACACCATATATTTT
TRBJ1-4	few	TRBV5-1	NA	CASSLDRPGKLFF	TGCGCCAGCAGCTTGGACCGTCCGGGAAAACTGTTTTTT
TRBJ1-5	NA	TRBV7-9	TRBD1	CASSRTGVSNQPQHF	TGTGCCAGCAGCCGCACAGGGGTAAGCAATCAGCCCCAGCATTTT
TRBJ1-1	NA	TRBV5-4	NA	CASSLGLTAMNTEAFF	TGTGCCAGCAGCTTGGGACTGACGGCCATGAACACTGAAGCTTTCTTT
TRBJ2-4	NA	TRBV5-6	TRBD2	CASSWGSGGGKNIQYF	TGTGCCAGCAGCTGGGGGTCGGGGGGTGGCAAAAACATTCAGTACTTC
TRBJ2-1	NA	TRBV7-9	NA	CASSPLWTTNEQFF	TGTGCCAGCAGCCCGTTATGGACTACCAATGAGCAGTTCTTC
TRBJ1-1	NA	TRBV5-6	TRBD1	CASNLRDRDSEAFF	TGTGCCAGCAACCTCCGGGACAGGGATTCGGAAGCTTTCTTT
TRBJ2-7	NA	TRBV6-1	TRBD2	CASKPGLASYEQYF	TGTGCCAGCAAACCGGGACTAGCGTCCTACGAGCAGTACTTC
TRBJ2-2	few	TRBV30	TRBD1	CAWRGDRGNTGELFF	TGTGCCTGGAGAGGGGACAGGGGAAACACCGGGGAGCTGTTTTTT
TRBJ2-3	NA	TRBV5-6	TRBD2	CASSQLRFSGGADTQYF	TGTGCCAGCAGCCAGCTCCGCTTTAGCGGGGGGGCTGATACGCAGTATTTT
TRBJ1-3	NA	TRBV25-1	NA	CASSGPRGNTIYF	TGTGCCAGCAGTGGTCCCCGCGGAAACACCATATATTTT
TRBJ1-1	NA	TRBV18	NA	CASSGRNTEAFF	TGTGCCAGCTCGGGGAGGAACACTGAAGCTTTCTTT
TRBJ1-3	NA	TRBV6-1	NA	CASSTRPGNTIYF	TGTGCCAGCAGTACCCGACCCGGAAACACCATATATTTT
TRBJ2-7	NA	TRBV5-6	TRBD1	CASSLAGQGTEQYF	TGTGCCAGCAGCTTGGCGGGACAGGGAACCGAGCAGTACTTC
TRBJ2-1	NA	TRBV2	TRBD2	CASSAGLAGGQNEQFF	TGTGCCAGCAGTGCCGGACTAGCGGGAGGGCAGAATGAGCAGTTCTTC
TRBJ1-4	NA	TRBV2	NA	CASRVQTKGEKLFF	TGTGCCAGCAGGGTACAGACGAAAGGGGAAAAACTGTTTTTT
TRBJ2-4	NA	TRBV10-3	NA	CAISDRGLAKNIQYF	TGTGCCATCAGTGACAGGGGACTAGCCAAAAACATTCAGTACTTC